This TCR beta chain was found in a study of prognosis after radiotherapy for stage I lung cancer (dated by TCRdb to the early 2020s). Regarding the complete study: Between April 2018 and early 2019, under 20 stage I NSCLC patients were enrolled in Nanjing, China. Four to six patients had oligometastatic NSCLC after surgical resection of the primary tumor, and roughly 14 had newly diagnosed primary stage I lung tumors. Every patient was deemed medically inoperable, about a dozen because of comorbidities and several because they refused surgery. The cohort was made up of roughly 13 men and more than five women, with a median age of nearly 75 years and an age range of about 53 to 95 years. About a dozen patients had adenocarcinoma and over five had squamous cell carcinoma as the tumor histology. Image-guided IMRT or VMAT was used to deliver SBRT in 3 to 5 fractions at a biologically effective dose of at least 100 Gy. In every patient, SBRT was given without any concurrent therapy. After SBRT, distant metastases developed in about 20% of the 19 patients at a median of 7 months, while the remaining 15 patients had no significant progression. Peripheral blood TCR beta repertoires were profiled in stage I NSCLC patients before and after stereotactic body radiotherapy, and the study then linked these repertoires to distant failure. The study sequenced 38 blood samples from some 20 patients, one before and one after SBRT per patient. General study outcomes and caveats: No adjustment for multiple comparisons was applied to any of the reported P values. Post-SBRT Shannon entropy and its change from baseline were lower in patients who developed distant metastases; baseline Shannon entropy was not associated with metastases. Unique TCR clone counts fell after SBRT (median about 10,000 before versus several thousand after; Wilcoxon paired P=0.011). The small cohort and short follow-up limited the study, so independent validation of the findings is needed. Whether the expanded TCR clones were tumor-specific was not determined. TRBV and TRBJ usage frequencies reportedly differed by metastasis status, in two V genes at baseline and in ten or so V and two J genes after SBRT.

The CDR3 holds 13 amino acids from the cysteine to the phenylalanine. Solely the CDR3 DNA is kept, with 39 bases framed from the first base. At the junction V is shortened by 7 bases and J by 4 bases, with 10 bases in between. The germline V gene (reference sequence) provides CDR1 LNHDA and CDR2 SQIVND. No patient had a history of other malignancies or prior chemotherapy or radiotherapy, and all had node-negative disease on CT and PET/CT. At each of two time points, around 6.1 milliliters of peripheral venous blood were collected into EDTA tubes. PBMCs were isolated by Ficoll-Paque Plus density-gradient centrifugation. Right after collection, samples were kept at -80 degrees C until analysis. As for this clonotype: This receptor's antigen is unknown. Base qualities are not provided; no much larger clone lies one nucleotide away.

The TCR beta CDR3 region was amplified from genomic DNA by two rounds of multiplex PCR. The first PCR round used primers specific to each TRBV and TRBJ gene, and the primer sequences were filed in Chinese patent CN105087789A. Universal primers were used in the second PCR round. The Roche High Pure PCR Template Preparation Kit was used to extract genomic DNA from the frozen PBMCs. Libraries were sequenced paired-end with 151 bp reads on an Illumina HiSeq 3000. The study's processing was this. Raw reads lacking the multiplex PCR primer sequences were removed with CutAdapt. High-quality paired reads were merged into contigs with PEAR. MiXCR assigned TRB V, D and J gene segments to each contig by aligning to reference sequences. CDR3 sequences were clustered by base quality and sequence similarity to remove sequencing errors. Shannon entropy, normalized by the natural log of the productive TCR sequence number, served as the measure of diversity. To get clonality, Shannon entropy was divided by the natural log of the number of unique clonotypes, and that result was subtracted from one. Using the Youden index from ROC curves, the researchers picked the repertoire-metric cut-offs for progression-free survival, and all analyses were carried out in R 3.5.3. The public reads were reanalyzed by TCRdb: fastp trimming at Q25, MiXCR alignment, in-frame beta chains only. Every distinct CDR3 protein forms one entry, paired with its most common genes and DNA. The V and J calls reflect TCRdb's pipeline rather than the authors' work. Counted in this sample were approximately 30,000 distinct CDR3 sequences; around 32% of them appeared once. The biggest ten clones account for 30% to 40% of the sample.

The chain is encoded by TRBV19 joined to TRBJ1-4; the D segment cannot be called with confidence. This receptor was taken from a donor over 45 with non-small cell lung cancer. The sample consisted of PBMCs, taken before or after stereotactic body radiation therapy (not recorded which). The nucleotide sequence is TGTGCCAGTACCTTGTGGGGTAATGAAAAACTGTTTTTT. Translated, it reads CASTLWGNEKLFF. Reference TRBV19 and TRBJ1-4 genes cover what lies past the CDR3, so the full variable domain is DGGITQSPKYLFRKEGQNVTLSCEQNLNHDAMYWYRQDPGQGLRLIYYSQIVNDFQKGDIAEGYSVSREKKESFPLTVTSAQKNPTAFYLCASTLWGNEKLFFGSGTQLSVL.